This T cell receptor beta chain was sequenced in a study of blood T cells in healthy people across ages. Study findings and constraints: Among T cells, TCR beta diversity per million cells dropped roughly linearly as age rose.

With a J-beta primer mix and a sample-barcoded 5' primer, a second PCR ran roughly 6 to 11 cycles. TCRdb recomputed calls from the 5' RACE reads with MiXCR, one row per CDR3 protein. In the table there are hundreds of thousands of distinct CDR3 sequences, roughly 50% of which are singletons. Worth noting for this clonotype: Its specificity is not known. This may be a read error: a much more frequent sequence differs by one nucleotide.

Every participating donor contributed roughly 9.6 milliliters of peripheral blood through a draw. Total RNA was extracted at no less than 5 micrograms per sample. This CDR3 comprises 13 residues. Germline CDR1 WSHSY, CDR2 SAAADI. V lost 2 bases and J 8 bases, leaving 12 bases between the germline ends. The specimen was blood. This chain links TRBV10-2 with TRBJ1-2; D remains ambiguous. The receptor's source is a man aged 35 to 55 in good health. CDR3: CASSETAATGYTF. DNA for the CDR3: TGCGCCAGCAGTGAGACCGCGGCCACGGGCTACACCTTC.